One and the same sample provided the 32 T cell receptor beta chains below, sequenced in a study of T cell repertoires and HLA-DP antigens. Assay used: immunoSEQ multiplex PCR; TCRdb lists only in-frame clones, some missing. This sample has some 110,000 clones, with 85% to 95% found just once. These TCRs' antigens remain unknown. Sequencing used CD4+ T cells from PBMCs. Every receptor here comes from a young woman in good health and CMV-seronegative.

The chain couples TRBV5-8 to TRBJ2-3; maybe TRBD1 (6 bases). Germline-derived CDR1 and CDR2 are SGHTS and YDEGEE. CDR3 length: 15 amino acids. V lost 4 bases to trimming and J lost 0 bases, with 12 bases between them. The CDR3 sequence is CASSLGQWSTDTQYF. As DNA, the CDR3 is TGTGCCAGCAGCCTAGGACAGTGGAGCACAGATACGCAGTATTTT.

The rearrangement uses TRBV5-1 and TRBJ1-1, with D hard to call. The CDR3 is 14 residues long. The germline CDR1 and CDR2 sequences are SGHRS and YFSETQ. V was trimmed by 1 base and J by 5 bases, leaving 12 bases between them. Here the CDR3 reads CASSLYSESTEAFF. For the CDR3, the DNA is TGCGCCAGCAGCTTGTATTCAGAGTCAACTGAAGCTTTCTTT.

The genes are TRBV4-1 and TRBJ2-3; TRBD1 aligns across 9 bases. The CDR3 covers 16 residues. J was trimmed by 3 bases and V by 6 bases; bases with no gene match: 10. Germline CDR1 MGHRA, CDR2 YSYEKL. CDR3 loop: CASRKVGTGMTDTQYF. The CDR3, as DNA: TGCGCCAGCAGAAAAGTAGGGACAGGGATGACAGATACGCAGTATTTT.

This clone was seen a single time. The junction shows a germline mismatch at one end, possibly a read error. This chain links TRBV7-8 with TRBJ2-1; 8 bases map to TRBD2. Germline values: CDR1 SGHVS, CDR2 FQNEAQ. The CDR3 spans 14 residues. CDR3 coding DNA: TGTGCCAGCAGGCCGGAGCGGGGGCCCAATGAGCAGCTCTTC. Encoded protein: CASRPERGPNEQLF.

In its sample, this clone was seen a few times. CDR3 region: CASSLIRNQPQHF. The CDR3 DNA reads as TGTGCCAGCAGTTTAATCCGTAATCAGCCCCAGCATTTT. The chain recombines TRBV27 with TRBJ1-5, with D hard to call. This CDR3 has 13 amino acids. Trimming took 2 bases from V and 4 from J, leaving 6 bases between them. Germline CDR1 reads MNHEY; CDR2 reads SMNVEV (reference sequence).

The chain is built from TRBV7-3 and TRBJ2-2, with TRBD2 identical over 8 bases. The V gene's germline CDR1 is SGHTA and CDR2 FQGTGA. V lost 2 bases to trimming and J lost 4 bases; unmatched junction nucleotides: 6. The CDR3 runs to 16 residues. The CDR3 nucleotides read TGTGCCAGCAGCTTAGGTGCTAGCGGGTTCACCGGGGAGCTGTTTTTT. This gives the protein CASSLGASGFTGELFF. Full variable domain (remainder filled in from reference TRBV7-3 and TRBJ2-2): GAGVSQTPSNKVTEKGKYVELRCDPISGHTALYWYRQSLGQGPEFLIYFQGTGAADDSGLPNDRFFAVRPEGSVSTLKIQRTERGDSAVYLCASSLGASGFTGELFFGEGSRLTVL.

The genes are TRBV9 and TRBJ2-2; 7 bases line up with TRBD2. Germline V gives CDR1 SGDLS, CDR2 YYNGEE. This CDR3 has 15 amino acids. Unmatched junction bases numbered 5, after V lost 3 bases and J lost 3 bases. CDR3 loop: CASSGRAGYTGELFF. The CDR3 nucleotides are TGTGCCAGCAGCGGCCGAGCGGGATACACCGGGGAGCTGTTTTTT. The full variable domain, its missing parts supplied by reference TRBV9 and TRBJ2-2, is DSGVTQTPKHLITATGQRVTLRCSPRSGDLSVYWYQQSLDQGLQFLIQYYNGEERAKGNILERFSAQQFPDLHSELNLSSLELGDSALYFCASSGRAGYTGELFFGEGSRLTVL.

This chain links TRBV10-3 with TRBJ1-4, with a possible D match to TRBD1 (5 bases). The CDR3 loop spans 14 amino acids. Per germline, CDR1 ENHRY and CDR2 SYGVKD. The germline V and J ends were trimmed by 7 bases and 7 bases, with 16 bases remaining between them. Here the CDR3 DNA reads TGTGCCATCACTCCGGGACCGACCCTTGAAAAACTGTTTTTT. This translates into CAITPGPTLEKLFF.

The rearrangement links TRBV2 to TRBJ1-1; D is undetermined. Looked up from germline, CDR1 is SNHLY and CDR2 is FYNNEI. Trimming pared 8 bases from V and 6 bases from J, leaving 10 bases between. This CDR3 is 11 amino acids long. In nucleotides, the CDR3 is TGTGCCAGCGTTATGGTCCCTGAAGCTTTCTTT. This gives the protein CASVMVPEAFF.

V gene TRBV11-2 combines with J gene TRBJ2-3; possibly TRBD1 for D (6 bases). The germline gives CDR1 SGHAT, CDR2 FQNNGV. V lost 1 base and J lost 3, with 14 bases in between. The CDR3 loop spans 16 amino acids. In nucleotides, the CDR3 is TGTGCCAGCAGCTTAGGAGAGGCAGGGGTGACAGATACGCAGTATTTT. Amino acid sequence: CASSLGEAGVTDTQYF. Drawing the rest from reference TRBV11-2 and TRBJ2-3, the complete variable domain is EAGVAQSPRYKIIEKRQSVAFWCNPISGHATLYWYQQILGQGPKLLIQFQNNGVVDDSQLPKDRFSAERLKGVDSTLKIQPAKLEDSAVYLCASSLGEAGVTDTQYFGPGTRLTVL.

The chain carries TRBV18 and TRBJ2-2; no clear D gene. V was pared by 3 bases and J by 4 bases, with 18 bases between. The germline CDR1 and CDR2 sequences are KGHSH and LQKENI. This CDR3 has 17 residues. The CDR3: CASSPDRGSSFTGELFF. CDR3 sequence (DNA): TGTGCCAGCTCACCGGATCGTGGCAGTTCGTTCACCGGGGAGCTGTTTTTT.

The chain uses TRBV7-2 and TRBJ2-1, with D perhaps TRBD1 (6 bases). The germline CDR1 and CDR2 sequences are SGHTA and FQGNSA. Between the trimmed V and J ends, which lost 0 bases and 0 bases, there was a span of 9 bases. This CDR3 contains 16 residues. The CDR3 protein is CASSLAGQSSYNEQFF. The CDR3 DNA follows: TGTGCCAGCAGCTTAGCTGGACAGAGCTCCTACAATGAGCAGTTCTTC.

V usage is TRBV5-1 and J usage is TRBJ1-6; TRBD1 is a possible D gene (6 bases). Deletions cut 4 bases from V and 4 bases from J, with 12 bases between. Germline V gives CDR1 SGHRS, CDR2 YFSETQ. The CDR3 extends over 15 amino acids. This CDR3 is CASSQTGSYNSPLHF. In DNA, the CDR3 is TGCGCCAGCAGCCAGACAGGATCGTATAATTCACCCCTCCACTTT.

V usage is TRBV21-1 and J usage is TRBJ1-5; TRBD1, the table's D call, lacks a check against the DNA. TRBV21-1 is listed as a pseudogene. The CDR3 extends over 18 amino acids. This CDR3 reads CASSKVWTEGRGNQPQHF. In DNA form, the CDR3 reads TGTGCCAGCAGCAAAGTGTGGACAGAAGGAAGGGGCAATCAGCCCCAGCATTTT.

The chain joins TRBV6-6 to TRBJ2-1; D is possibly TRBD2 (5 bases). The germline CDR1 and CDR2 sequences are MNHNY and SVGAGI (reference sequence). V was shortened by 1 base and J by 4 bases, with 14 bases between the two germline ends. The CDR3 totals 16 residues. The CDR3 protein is CASSYLPLPGYNEQFF. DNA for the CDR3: TGTGCCAGCAGTTACTTACCCCTGCCGGGGTACAATGAGCAGTTCTTC.

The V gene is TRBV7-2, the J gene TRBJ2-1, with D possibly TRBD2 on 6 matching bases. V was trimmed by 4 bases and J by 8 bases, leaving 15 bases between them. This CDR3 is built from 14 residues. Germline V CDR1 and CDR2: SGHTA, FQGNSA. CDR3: CASSSHLASHEQFF. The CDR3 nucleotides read TGTGCCAGCAGCTCACATCTAGCGAGCCATGAGCAGTTCTTC.

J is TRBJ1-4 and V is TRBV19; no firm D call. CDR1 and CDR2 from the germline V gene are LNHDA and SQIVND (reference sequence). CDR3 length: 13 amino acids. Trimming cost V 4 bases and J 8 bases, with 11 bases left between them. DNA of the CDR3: TGTGCCAGTAGTACAAGGGCCCGAGAAAAACTGTTTTTT. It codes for CASSTRAREKLFF.

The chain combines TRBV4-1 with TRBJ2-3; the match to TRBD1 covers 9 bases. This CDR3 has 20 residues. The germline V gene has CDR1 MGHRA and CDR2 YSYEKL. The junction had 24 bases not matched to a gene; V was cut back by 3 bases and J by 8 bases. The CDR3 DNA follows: TGCGCCAGCAGCCATCCACGGACAGGGGAGGACTACCTCCGAGCCGCTACGCAGTATTTT. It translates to CASSHPRTGEDYLRAATQYF.

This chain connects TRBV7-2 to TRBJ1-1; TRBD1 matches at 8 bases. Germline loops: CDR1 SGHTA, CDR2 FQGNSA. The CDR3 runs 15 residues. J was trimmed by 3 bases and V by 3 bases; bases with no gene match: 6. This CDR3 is CASSFAQGAHTEAFF. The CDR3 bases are TGTGCCAGCAGCTTCGCCCAGGGGGCGCACACTGAAGCTTTCTTT. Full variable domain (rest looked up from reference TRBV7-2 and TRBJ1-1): GAGVSQSPSNKVTEKGKDVELRCDPISGHTALYWYRQSLGQGLEFLIYFQGNSAPDKSGLPSDRFSAERTGGSVSTLTIQRTQQEDSAVYLCASSFAQGAHTEAFFGQGTRLTVV.

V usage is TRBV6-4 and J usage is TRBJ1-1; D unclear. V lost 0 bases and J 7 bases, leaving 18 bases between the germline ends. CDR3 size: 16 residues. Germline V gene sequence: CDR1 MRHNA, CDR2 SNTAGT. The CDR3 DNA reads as TGTGCCAGCAGTGACTCCCAGGCCGGAGCTCACAGTGAAGCTTTCTTT. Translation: CASSDSQAGAHSEAFF.

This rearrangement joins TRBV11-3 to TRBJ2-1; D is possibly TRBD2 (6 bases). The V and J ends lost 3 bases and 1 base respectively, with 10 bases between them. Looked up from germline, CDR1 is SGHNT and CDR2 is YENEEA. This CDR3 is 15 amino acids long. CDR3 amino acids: CASSFGGESYNEQFF. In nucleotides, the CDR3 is TGTGCCAGCAGCTTCGGGGGAGAATCCTACAATGAGCAGTTCTTC.

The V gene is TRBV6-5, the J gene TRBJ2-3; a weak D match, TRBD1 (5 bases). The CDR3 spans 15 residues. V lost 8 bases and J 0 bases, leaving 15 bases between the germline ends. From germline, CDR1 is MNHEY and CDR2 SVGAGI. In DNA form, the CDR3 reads TGTGCCAGCCGCAGGGCTGGGGCTAGCACAGATACGCAGTATTTT. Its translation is CASRRAGASTDTQYF.

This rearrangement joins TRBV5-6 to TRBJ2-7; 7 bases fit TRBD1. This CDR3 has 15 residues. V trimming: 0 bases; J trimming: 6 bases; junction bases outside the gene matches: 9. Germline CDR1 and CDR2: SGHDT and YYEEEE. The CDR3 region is CASSLGDSTLREQYF. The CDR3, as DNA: TGTGCCAGCAGCTTGGGGGACAGTACCTTACGCGAGCAGTACTTC.

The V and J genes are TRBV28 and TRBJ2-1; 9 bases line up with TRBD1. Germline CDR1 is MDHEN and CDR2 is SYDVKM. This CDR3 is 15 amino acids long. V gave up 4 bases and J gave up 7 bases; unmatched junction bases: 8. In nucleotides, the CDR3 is TGTGCCAGCAGTTCCCGGGACAGGGTGGGGAATGAGCAGTTCTTC. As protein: CASSSRDRVGNEQFF.

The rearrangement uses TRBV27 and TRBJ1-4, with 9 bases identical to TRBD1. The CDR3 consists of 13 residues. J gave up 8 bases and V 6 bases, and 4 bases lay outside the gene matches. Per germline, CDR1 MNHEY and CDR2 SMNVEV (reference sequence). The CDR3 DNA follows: TGTGCCAGCAGGCCGGACAGGGGCGAAAAACTGTTTTTT. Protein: CASRPDRGEKLFF.

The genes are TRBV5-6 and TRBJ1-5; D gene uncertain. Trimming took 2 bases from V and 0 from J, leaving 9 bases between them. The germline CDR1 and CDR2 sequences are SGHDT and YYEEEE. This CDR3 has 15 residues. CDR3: CASSFRAHSNQPQHF. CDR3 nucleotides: TGTGCCAGCAGCTTTAGAGCTCATAGCAATCAGCCCCAGCATTTT.

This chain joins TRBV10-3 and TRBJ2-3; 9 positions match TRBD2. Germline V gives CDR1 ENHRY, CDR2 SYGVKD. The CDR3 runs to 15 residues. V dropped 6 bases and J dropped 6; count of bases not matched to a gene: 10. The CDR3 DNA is TGTGCCATCAGCGGGACTAGCCCACTCCAGGATACGCAGTATTTT. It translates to CAISGTSPLQDTQYF.

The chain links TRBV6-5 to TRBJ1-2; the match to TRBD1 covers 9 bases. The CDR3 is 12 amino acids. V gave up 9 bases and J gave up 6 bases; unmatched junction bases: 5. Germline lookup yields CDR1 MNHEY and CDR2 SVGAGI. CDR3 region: CASNRGRDGYTF. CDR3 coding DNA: TGTGCCAGTAACAGGGGGCGCGATGGCTACACCTTC.

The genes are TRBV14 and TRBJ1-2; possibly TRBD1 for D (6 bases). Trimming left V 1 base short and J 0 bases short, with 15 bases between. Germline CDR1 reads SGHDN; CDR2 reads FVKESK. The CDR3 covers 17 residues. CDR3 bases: TGTGCCAGCAGCCAAGGTCCGGGGGCCTCTTCTAACTATGGCTACACCTTC. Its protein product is CASSQGPGASSNYGYTF.

The CDR3 here is CASSFNRVEYF. The CDR3 DNA follows: TGTGCCAGCAGCTTTAACAGGGTCGAGTACTTC. J is TRBJ2-7 and V is TRBV5-5, with a weak D call TRBD1 (6 bases). The germline V gene has CDR1 SGHKS and CDR2 YYEKEE (reference sequence). This CDR3 region has 11 residues. V gave up 2 bases and J gave up 11 bases, with 11 bases separating them.

The CDR3 region is CASRSGVVGGGQETQYF. The CDR3 DNA reads as TGTGCCAGCAGAAGCGGAGTGGTAGGGGGGGGCCAAGAGACCCAGTACTTC. V is TRBV5-6 and J is TRBJ2-5, with D possibly being TRBD2 (7 bases). V dropped 5 bases and J dropped 1 base, with 21 bases sitting between them. This CDR3 is built from 17 residues. The germline V gene encodes CDR1 SGHDT and CDR2 YYEEEE.

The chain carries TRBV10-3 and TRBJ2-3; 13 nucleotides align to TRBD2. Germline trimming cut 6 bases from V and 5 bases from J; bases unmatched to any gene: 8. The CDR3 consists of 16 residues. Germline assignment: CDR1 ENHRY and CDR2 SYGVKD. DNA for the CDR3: TGTGCCATCAGGCCTGGACTAGCGGGAGCAAAAGATACGCAGTATTTT. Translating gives CAIRPGLAGAKDTQYF.